Listed here are 32 T cell receptor beta chains from one sample, sequenced in a study of control samples from healthy donors and cancer patients. Method: immunoSEQ multiplex PCR; TCRdb's copy keeps in-frame clones and lacks some. The sample consists of roughly 120,000 clones, nearly 95% of them appearing once. Sample: blood. All receptors come from a man aged 25 to 40 in good health.

The chain is built from TRBV19 and TRBJ1-4; D unresolved. V lost 8 bases to trimming and J lost 8 bases, with 18 bases between them. This CDR3 has 14 amino acids. Germline V CDR1 and CDR2: LNHDA, SQIVND (reference sequence). The CDR3, as DNA: TGTGCCAGTGAGGGAAGGAAGTGGGGAGAAAAACTGTTTTTT. Amino acids: CASEGRKWGEKLFF.

This clone occurred a few times. The V and J genes are TRBV28 and TRBJ1-5; TRBD1 agrees at 10 bases. V was pared by 8 bases and J by 6 bases, with 4 bases of the junction left unmatched. CDR1 MDHEN and CDR2 SYDVKM come from the germline V gene. The CDR3 length is 13 residues. The DNA for the CDR3 is TGTGCCAGCCGACAGGGGGCTGTTCAGCCCCAGCATTTT. This codes for CASRQGAVQPQHF. The complete variable domain, with remaining parts taken from reference TRBV28 and TRBJ1-5, reads DVKVTQSSRYLVKRTGEKVFLECVQDMDHENMFWYRQDPGLGLRLIYFSYDVKMKEKGDIPEGYSVSREKKERFSLILESASTNQTSMYLCASRQGAVQPQHFGDGTRLSIL.

V gene TRBV5-6 combines with J gene TRBJ2-2, with a weak D call TRBD2 (5 bases). V lost 0 bases and J 1 base, leaving 10 bases between the germline ends. There are 16 residues in the CDR3. Germline V lookup: CDR1 SGHDT, CDR2 YYEEEE. Here the CDR3 DNA reads TGTGCCAGCAGCTTGGGCAGGACTCTGAACACCGGGGAGCTGTTTTTT. It translates to CASSLGRTLNTGELFF. The complete variable domain, with remaining parts taken from reference TRBV5-6 and TRBJ2-2, reads DAGVTQSPTHLIKTRGQQVTLRCSPKSGHDTVSWYQQALGQGPQFIFQYYEEEERQRGNFPDRFSGHQFPNYSSELNVNALLLGDSALYLCASSLGRTLNTGELFFGEGSRLTVL.

The chain carries TRBV27 and TRBJ1-5; D remains unclear. Germline V gene sequence: CDR1 MNHEY, CDR2 SMNVEV (reference sequence). The CDR3 consists of 14 residues. The V end was cut by 0 bases, the J end by 6 bases, with 9 bases between. CDR3 in DNA: TGTGCCAGCAGTTTATCCCTCTGGGGTCAGCCCCAGCATTTT. This sequence encodes CASSLSLWGQPQHF.

This sequence joins TRBV11-2 and TRBJ1-5, with TRBD1 matching 7 bases. The CDR3 contains 16 residues. CDR1 and CDR2 (germline): SGHAT, FQNNGV. Trimming took 3 bases from V and 1 from J; bases not matched to a gene: 6. CDR3 sequence: CASSFRAGGSNQPQHF. The CDR3 DNA reads as TGTGCCAGCAGCTTCAGGGCAGGGGGGAGCAATCAGCCCCAGCATTTT.

The chain is built from TRBV10-1 and TRBJ1-1; 8 bases match TRBD1. CDR3 length: 14 residues. Germline lookup yields CDR1 WNHNN and CDR2 SYGVQD (reference sequence). The ends lost 5 bases at V and 0 bases at J; junction bases unmatched: 2. As DNA, the CDR3 is TGCGCCAGCAGTCCGACAGGGGTGAACACTGAAGCTTTCTTT. It yields the protein CASSPTGVNTEAFF.

This chain uses TRBV30 with TRBJ1-4, with TRBD1 matching over 7 bases. Trimming at V came to 8 bases and at J to 7 bases, leaving 10 bases not matched to a gene. The V gene's germline CDR1 is GTSNPN and CDR2 SVGIG (reference sequence). The CDR3 contains 13 residues. CDR3 sequence reads: CAGTGTVTEKLFF. The CDR3 DNA is TGTGCCGGGACCGGGACAGTAACTGAAAAACTGTTTTTT.

V and J are TRBV5-6 and TRBJ2-7; TRBD1 aligns across 9 bases. There are 16 residues in the CDR3. Germline CDR1 reads SGHDT; CDR2 reads YYEEEE. After removal of 4 bases from V and 1 base from J, the junction contained 9 bases not matched to a gene. The CDR3 DNA reads as TGTGCCAGCAGCCCGACATTGGACAGGGGATCCTACGAGCAGTACGTC. Amino acid sequence: CASSPTLDRGSYEQYV.

In its sample, this clone was seen once. The chain is built from TRBV2 and TRBJ1-5; D might be TRBD1 (5 bases). The V end lost 2 bases, the J end lost 0 bases, and 8 bases lay between the germline ends. This CDR3 has 15 amino acids. Germline V CDR1 and CDR2: SNHLY, FYNNEI. As DNA, the CDR3 is TGTGCCAGCAGTGAAACCAGGGTTAGCAATCAGCCCCAGCATTTT. It specifies CASSETRVSNQPQHF.

V gene TRBV27 combines with J gene TRBJ1-5; no reliable D call. CDR1 MNHEY and CDR2 SMNVEV come from the germline V gene (reference sequence). CDR3 length: 13 amino acids. Trimming stripped 3 bases from V and 3 bases from J, with 6 bases between. CDR3 sequence reads: CASSFGYNQPQHF. The DNA of the CDR3 is TGTGCCAGCAGTTTTGGGTACAATCAGCCCCAGCATTTT.

The chain employs TRBV2 and TRBJ1-6; the D gene is possibly TRBD1 (6 bases). This CDR3 has 15 residues. The germline gives CDR1 SNHLY, CDR2 FYNNEI. Trimming pared 4 bases from V and 3 bases from J, leaving 10 bases between. The CDR3 spells CASSGGQDYNSPLHF. CDR3 bases: TGTGCCAGCAGTGGGGGGCAAGACTATAATTCACCCCTCCACTTT.

The V gene is TRBV28, the J gene TRBJ1-6, with D unclear. Trimming removed 5 bases at V and 12 bases at J, with 17 bases between. The CDR3 is 14 amino acids. CDR1 and CDR2 (germline): MDHEN, SYDVKM. The CDR3 reads CASSLPLSVRPLHF. The DNA of the CDR3 is TGTGCCAGCAGTCTGCCCTTAAGCGTTCGACCCCTCCACTTT.

The V and J genes are TRBV7-2 and TRBJ1-2; D is unresolved. This CDR3 has 13 residues. Germline CDR1 is SGHTA and CDR2 is FQGNSA. The V end lost 5 bases, the J end lost 3 bases, and 10 bases lay between the germline ends. CDR3 DNA sequence: TGTGCCAGCAGCACGGATAAGTACTATGGCTACACCTTC. Protein sequence: CASSTDKYYGYTF.

The rearrangement joins TRBV10-3 to TRBJ2-2; possibly TRBD1 or TRBD2 for D (5 bases each). The V end lost 2 bases, the J end lost 5 bases, and 6 bases lay between the germline ends. Germline CDR1 is ENHRY and CDR2 is SYGVKD. This CDR3 has 13 residues. The CDR3 loop reads CAISEGGTGELFF. The CDR3 nucleotides are TGTGCCATCAGTGAGGGGGGAACCGGGGAGCTGTTTTTT.

The chain is built from TRBV2 and TRBJ2-1, with 8 positions matching TRBD2. The CDR3 covers 17 residues. The V gene's germline CDR1 is SNHLY and CDR2 FYNNEI. The J segment lost 1 base and the V segment lost 4 bases, leaving 9 bases of the junction unmatched. The CDR3 nucleotides read TGTGCCAGCAGTGGCTATTCCGGCGGGGGGTCCTACAATGAGCAGTTCTTC. Its translation is CASSGYSGGGSYNEQFF.

This chain connects TRBV6-1 to TRBJ1-2, with D possibly TRBD1 on 5 matching bases. This CDR3 spans 13 amino acids. CDR1 is MNHNS and CDR2 is SASEGT in the germline V gene. V dropped 3 bases and J dropped 7 bases, with 12 bases sitting between them. This CDR3 reads CASSDEGAGGYTF. CDR3 DNA: TGTGCCAGCAGTGACGAAGGGGCAGGTGGCTACACCTTC.

This clone appeared a few times. The chain uses TRBV5-1 and TRBJ2-6; no definite D call. There are 17 residues in the CDR3. V shed 2 bases and J shed 0 bases, with 12 bases lying between them. Germline V lookup: CDR1 SGHRS, CDR2 YFSETQ. The CDR3 DNA sequence: TGCGCCAGCAGCTTTCTTGGGCAGGTCTCTGGGGCCAACGTCCTGACTTTC. Its translation is CASSFLGQVSGANVLTF.

The rearrangement uses TRBV7-2 and TRBJ1-4, with D possibly TRBD1 on 5 matching bases. The V and J ends lost 6 bases and 5 bases respectively, with 13 bases between them. Germline loops: CDR1 SGHTA, CDR2 FQGNSA. The CDR3 runs to 14 residues. CDR3 bases: TGTGCCAGCAGTCCCCCGACAGAAAATGAAAAACTGTTTTTT. Translated: CASSPPTENEKLFF.

V is TRBV6-5 and J is TRBJ1-1, with D maybe TRBD1 (5 bases). CDR1 and CDR2 (germline): MNHEY, SVGAGI. Trimming pared 2 bases from V and 7 bases from J, leaving 8 bases between. The CDR3 sequence is 12 residues long. The chain's CDR3 is CASSYPQGEAFF. The CDR3 DNA follows: TGTGCCAGCAGTTACCCGCAGGGTGAAGCTTTCTTT.

The rearrangement uses TRBV5-5 and TRBJ2-2, with 8 bases aligning to TRBD2. V lost 0 bases to trimming and J lost 6 bases; unmatched junction nucleotides: 7. Germline CDR1 is SGHKS and CDR2 is YYEKEE (reference sequence). The CDR3 length is 16 residues. The chain's CDR3 is CASSLDLGLVPGELFF. The DNA of the CDR3 is TGTGCCAGCAGCTTGGACCTGGGACTAGTTCCCGGGGAGCTGTTTTTT. Full variable domain (missing parts from reference TRBV5-5 and TRBJ2-2): DAGVTQSPTHLIKTRGQQVTLRCSPISGHKSVSWYQQVLGQGPQFIFQYYEKEERGRGNFPDRFSARQFPNYSSELNVNALLLGDSALYLCASSLDLGLVPGELFFGEGSRLTVL.

As to this clone: Other DNA sequences from this sample encode an identical CDR3 as well. The chain recombines TRBV6-5 with TRBJ1-1, with TRBD1 matching 7 bases. The length of the CDR3 is 12 residues. V lost 11 bases, J lost 6 bases, and 9 bases stayed unmatched. Germline V CDR1 and CDR2: MNHEY, SVGAGI. This chain's CDR3 is CASHEGASEAFF. The CDR3 coding sequence is TGTGCCTCTCACGAGGGGGCCTCTGAAGCTTTCTTT.

This clone was observed a handful of times. V is TRBV7-9 and J is TRBJ2-2, with 8 bases fitting TRBD1. Germline trimming cut 4 bases from V and 7 bases from J; bases unmatched to any gene: 17. CDR1 and CDR2 (germline): SEHNR, FQNEAQ (reference sequence). The CDR3 totals 18 residues. CDR3 region: CASSSQRWQGAGNGELFF. The CDR3 DNA sequence: TGTGCCAGCAGCTCCCAGCGGTGGCAGGGGGCGGGGAACGGGGAGCTGTTTTTT.

The V gene is TRBV14, the J gene TRBJ1-2; 8 bases are shared with TRBD1. The CDR3 runs to 14 residues. Trimming took 5 bases from V and 4 from J; bases not matched to a gene: 6. CDR1 and CDR2 (germline): SGHDN, FVKESK. CDR3 nucleotide sequence: TGTGCCAGCAGCACGGACAGGGACGGCTATGGCTACACCTTC. Its protein product is CASSTDRDGYGYTF.

This clone was counted a single time. The chain has TRBV2 and TRBJ2-2; D unclear. CDR1 is SNHLY and CDR2 is FYNNEI in the germline V gene. The CDR3 has 15 amino acids. Trimming removed 5 bases at V and 1 base at J, with 11 bases between. CDR3 amino acids: CASSPDWGNTGELFF. CDR3 nucleotide sequence: TGTGCCAGCAGTCCCGACTGGGGGAACACCGGGGAGCTGTTTTTT.

The rearrangement links TRBV5-4 to TRBJ1-4; D might be TRBD1 (5 bases). In germline, CDR1 is SGHNT, CDR2 YYREEE (reference sequence). V lost 2 bases to trimming and J lost 4 bases, with 18 bases between them. The CDR3 consists of 17 residues. The CDR3 DNA follows: TGTGCCAGCAGCTTCCGGGACCTCTCTTCGTTTAATGAAAAACTGTTTTTT. This codes for CASSFRDLSSFNEKLFF.

The CDR3: CASTQGTVSSYEQYF. The CDR3 bases are TGTGCCAGCACCCAAGGGACAGTATCCTCCTACGAGCAGTACTTC. This chain joins TRBV6-6 and TRBJ2-7, with 7 bases aligning to TRBD1. V was clipped by 7 bases and J by 0 bases; unmatched bases: 9. There are 15 residues in the CDR3. Germline loops: CDR1 MNHNY, CDR2 SVGAGI (reference sequence).

The V gene is TRBV9, the J gene TRBJ2-3, with 9 nucleotides matching TRBD2. The germline gives CDR1 SGDLS, CDR2 YYNGEE. Unmatched junction bases numbered 9, after V lost 6 bases and J lost 1 base. This CDR3 region has 16 residues. This CDR3 is CASTDGAGGGTDTQYF. The DNA of the CDR3 is TGTGCCAGCACCGACGGAGCGGGGGGAGGCACAGATACGCAGTATTTT.

The chain carries TRBV9 and TRBJ2-6, with 7 bases fitting TRBD1. Germline trimming cut 4 bases from V and 2 bases from J; bases unmatched to any gene: 6. Per the germline V gene, CDR1 is SGDLS and CDR2 is YYNGEE. The CDR3 has 16 residues. The CDR3 region is CASSRGQGAGANVLTF. The CDR3 region has the DNA TGTGCCAGCAGCAGGGGGCAGGGGGCTGGGGCCAACGTCCTGACTTTC.

The chain joins TRBV19 to TRBJ1-3; no definite D call. The CDR3 spans 15 residues. In germline, CDR1 is LNHDA, CDR2 SQIVND (reference sequence). Trimming took 8 bases from V and 3 from J, leaving 17 bases between them. This CDR3 is CASGDLARIGNTIYF. The DNA of the CDR3 is TGTGCCAGTGGTGATTTGGCGAGAATTGGAAACACCATATATTTT.

The chain has TRBV9 and TRBJ1-1; D not certain. This CDR3 has 15 residues. V was pared by 3 bases and J by 5 bases, with 17 bases between. Germline-derived CDR1 and CDR2 are SGDLS and YYNGEE. CDR3 loop: CASSASGSDGTEAFF. The CDR3 DNA is TGTGCCAGCAGCGCCAGTGGTTCGGATGGGACTGAAGCTTTCTTT.

V and J are TRBV28 and TRBJ2-6; 8 bases line up with TRBD1. The junction had 3 bases not matched to a gene; V was cut back by 5 bases and J by 3 bases. CDR1 and CDR2 from the germline V gene are MDHEN and SYDVKM. The CDR3 is 15 amino acids. CDR3 sequence: CASSPGTGGANVLTF. CDR3 in DNA: TGTGCCAGCAGTCCCGGGACAGGTGGGGCCAACGTCCTGACTTTC.

The chain recombines TRBV3-1 (or the pseudogene TRBV3-2) with TRBJ1-1; 7 bases are shared with TRBD1. The CDR3 runs to 17 residues. Germline CDR1 is LGHDT and CDR2 is YNNKEL (reference sequence). The V and J ends lost 1 base and 6 bases, in that order; junction bases with no gene match: 14. The CDR3 loop reads CASSQGWAGGYRPEAFF. CDR3 nucleotide sequence: TGTGCCAGCAGCCAAGGATGGGCAGGGGGTTACCGGCCTGAAGCTTTCTTT.